One sample yielded the 32 T cell receptor beta chains listed below, sequenced in a study of OX40 agonist ivuxolimab in advanced cancers. The library relied on the immunoSEQ multiplex PCR assay. Here the immuneACCESS table is served through TCRdb, limited to in-frame sequences with V and J called. Missing clones are a known gap in these copies; in checked studies unresolved V genes cover under half, and the rest lacks a known reason. The sample records approximately 51,000 clones, around 77% of which are singletons. The leading ten clones occupy around 2% of the sample. The sequenced sample was CD4+ or CD8+ T cells sorted from blood, obtained in a trial of the OX40 agonist ivuxolimab. These receptors originate from an adult with an advanced solid tumor such as melanoma, head and neck, liver or kidney cancer.

The gene calls are TRBV10-1 and TRBJ1-4; 8 nucleotides match TRBD1. This CDR3 is built from 15 residues. Germline CDR1 WNHNN, CDR2 SYGVQD (reference sequence). V gave up 0 bases and J gave up 6 bases; unmatched junction bases: 3. In DNA, the CDR3 is TGCGCCAGCAGTGAGTCCGGGACAGGCTATGAAAAACTGTTTTTT. Protein sequence: CASSESGTGYEKLFF.

This chain uses TRBV19 with TRBJ2-2; tentative D call: TRBD1 (6 bases). This CDR3 comprises 13 residues. Germline loops: CDR1 LNHDA, CDR2 SQIVND (reference sequence). Trimming took off 5 bases at V and 5 bases at J, with 9 bases between the two ends. For the CDR3, the DNA is TGTGCCAGTAGTCCGCAGGGGACCGGGGAGCTGTTTTTT. Amino acid sequence: CASSPQGTGELFF.

This clone was recorded a few times. The chain links TRBV5-4 to TRBJ1-2, with TRBD1 as a possible D gene (5 bases). CDR3 length equals 14 residues. Trimming left V 0 bases short and J 2 bases short, with 8 bases between. Germline V lookup: CDR1 SGHNT, CDR2 YYREEE (reference sequence). The CDR3 reads CASSLGGRNYGYTF. Here the CDR3 DNA reads TGTGCCAGCAGCTTGGGGGGACGAAACTATGGCTACACCTTC.

The V gene is TRBV6-6, the J gene TRBJ1-5; a weak D match, TRBD1 (5 bases). The germline CDR1 and CDR2 sequences are MNHNY and SVGAGI (reference sequence). CDR3 size: 14 residues. V gave up 5 bases and J gave up 4 bases, with 12 bases separating them. The CDR3 protein is CASSRGMGNQPQHF. Here the CDR3 DNA reads TGTGCCAGCAGTCGGGGGATGGGTAATCAGCCCCAGCATTTT.

The CDR3 DNA sequence: TGCAGTGCTAGTGGGGTCGAGCAGTTCTTC. Translating it yields CSASGVEQFF. The genes are TRBV20-1 and TRBJ2-1; D ambiguous. V dropped 3 bases and J dropped 10 bases, with 7 bases sitting between them. CDR3 length equals 10 residues. Germline V lookup: CDR1 DFQATT, CDR2 SNEGSKA (reference sequence).

The rearrangement joins TRBV18 to TRBJ2-6; D could derive from TRBD1 or TRBD2 (5 bases each). CDR3 length equals 16 residues. CDR1 is KGHSH, CDR2 LQKENI, per germline. V lost 3 bases, J lost 1 base, and 10 bases lay in between. The CDR3 reads CASSPTGTSGANVLTF. In DNA form, the CDR3 reads TGTGCCAGCTCACCGACGGGGACGTCTGGGGCCAACGTCCTGACTTTC.

The rearrangement joins TRBV4-1 to TRBJ2-1; TRBD2 agrees at 9 bases. V shed 2 bases and J 8 bases; nucleotides not matched to a gene: 25. Looked up from germline, CDR1 is MGHRA and CDR2 is YSYEKL. The CDR3 covers 21 residues. The CDR3 coding sequence is TGCGCCAGCAGCCAACGGTTGGGACTTGCGGGAGGGTCCTGGGTGCGCGATGAGCAGTTCTTC. Its translation is CASSQRLGLAGGSWVRDEQFF.

V is TRBV18 and J is TRBJ2-1, with D possibly being TRBD2 (6 bases). V dropped 2 bases and J dropped 7 bases, with 9 bases sitting between them. This CDR3 contains 13 residues. Germline lookup yields CDR1 KGHSH and CDR2 LQKENI. The CDR3: CASSPSRGNEQFF. The CDR3 DNA sequence: TGTGCCAGCTCACCATCACGGGGGAATGAGCAGTTCTTC.

This clone was found a few times. This chain joins TRBV30 and TRBJ1-2; D gene ambiguous. This CDR3 has 13 amino acids. Trimming took off 0 bases at V and 6 bases at J, with 11 bases between the two ends. Germline assignment: CDR1 GTSNPN and CDR2 SVGIG (reference sequence). The CDR3 DNA reads as TGTGCCTGGAGTGTTCTAGGGTGGGATGGCTACACCTTC. It yields the protein CAWSVLGWDGYTF.

The chain has TRBV19 and TRBJ1-2, with 9 bases matching TRBD1. Germline CDR1 LNHDA, CDR2 SQIVND (reference sequence). The ends lost 3 bases at V and 7 bases at J; junction bases unmatched: 6. The CDR3 has 14 amino acids. The CDR3 DNA is TGTGCCAGTAGTATTGCGGACAGGGGCGGTGGCTACACCTTC. Translated, it gives CASSIADRGGGYTF. The entire variable domain, with the rest obtained from reference TRBV19 and TRBJ1-2, is as follows: DGGITQSPKYLFRKEGQNVTLSCEQNLNHDAMYWYRQDPGQGLRLIYYSQIVNDFQKGDIAEGYSVSREKKESFPLTVTSAQKNPTAFYLCASSIADRGGGYTFGSGTRLTVV.

J is TRBJ1-1 and V is TRBV6-5; TRBD1 matches at 10 bases. The trim removed 6 bases at V and 6 bases at J, leaving 7 bases unmatched. The CDR3 extends over 14 amino acids. The germline gives CDR1 MNHEY, CDR2 SVGAGI. Here the CDR3 DNA reads TGTGCCAGCAGCCCCGGGACAGGGGTTTCTGAAGCTTTCTTT. Residues: CASSPGTGVSEAFF.

The V and J genes are TRBV28 and TRBJ1-2, with D perhaps TRBD1 (5 bases). V was pared by 3 bases and J by 4 bases, with 18 bases between. Germline V gene lookup returns CDR1 MDHEN and CDR2 SYDVKM. CDR3 length: 16 residues. The CDR3 DNA follows: TGTGCCAGCAGTTTCCCCGGGGCCCCTCTAGGCTATGGCTACACCTTC. As protein: CASSFPGAPLGYGYTF.

This chain uses TRBV18 with TRBJ2-7; 10 positions agree with TRBD2. The CDR3 length is 18 residues. With 4 bases clipped from V and 3 bases from J, the junction kept 15 bases outside the gene matches. Looked up from germline, CDR1 is KGHSH and CDR2 is LQKENI. The CDR3 here is CASSRLNPSGRAGYEQYF. The CDR3 coding sequence is TGTGCCAGCTCACGTCTGAACCCGAGCGGGAGGGCCGGCTACGAGCAGTACTTC.

The chain couples TRBV7-6 to TRBJ2-5, with D perhaps matching TRBD2 (5 bases). Trimming took 2 bases from V and 5 from J, leaving 18 bases between them. CDR1 and CDR2 from the germline V gene are SGHVS and FNYEAQ. The CDR3 sequence is 16 residues long. CDR3 nucleotide sequence: TGTGCCAGCAGCTTAACGCGGACTTTTTCAGGCGAGACCCAGTACTTC. It is translated as CASSLTRTFSGETQYF.

This chain joins TRBV21-1 and TRBJ1-6; the table names TRBD1, a call not compared with the DNA. TRBV21-1 is a pseudogene. There are 17 residues in the CDR3. The CDR3 protein is CASSKARRVLFNSPLHF. CDR3 bases: TGTGCCAGCAGCAAAGCCCGCAGGGTGTTATTCAATTCACCCCTCCACTTT.

The chain joins TRBV5-1 to TRBJ1-2; 9 bases match TRBD1. The trim removed 4 bases at V and 8 bases at J, leaving 9 bases unmatched. This CDR3 is 14 amino acids long. CDR1 SGHRS and CDR2 YFSETQ come from the germline V gene. The CDR3 DNA sequence: TGCGCCAGCAGCCCAGGGACAGGGAGCCTGGGCTACACCTTC. The encoded protein is CASSPGTGSLGYTF.

The chain carries TRBV27 and TRBJ1-6; unclear D gene. The CDR3 loop spans 9 amino acids. With 6 bases removed from V and 12 bases from J, the gap between germline ends came to 3 bases. Germline CDR1 MNHEY, CDR2 SMNVEV (reference sequence). The CDR3 region has the DNA TGTGCCAGCAGGCAACCCCTCCACTTT. This encodes CASRQPLHF.

This chain joins TRBV29-1 and TRBJ2-2; D is perhaps TRBD1 (6 bases). Germline V gene data show CDR1 as SQVTM and CDR2 as ANQGSEA. The CDR3 totals 13 residues. V was shortened by 5 bases and J by 1 base, with 8 bases between the two germline ends. CDR3 coding DNA: TGCAGCGTTTTGGGACAGAACACCGGGGAGCTGTTTTTT. Protein: CSVLGQNTGELFF.

Comments on this clone: One end of the junction is discordant with germline, which a read error may explain. V and J are TRBV6-6 and TRBJ2-2; maybe TRBD2 (5 bases). Per germline, CDR1 MNHNY and CDR2 SVGAGI (reference sequence). The CDR3 totals 13 residues. This CDR3 is CASSYSEIGELLF. CDR3 bases: TGTGCCAGCAGTTACTCGGAAATCGGGGAGCTGCTTTTT.

The chain employs TRBV7-8 and TRBJ2-7; D tentatively fits TRBD1 or TRBD2 (5 bases each). Germline CDR1 and CDR2: SGHVS and FQNEAQ. CDR3 length equals 17 residues. V was shortened by 1 base and J by 2 bases, with 18 bases between the two germline ends. CDR3 sequence (DNA): TGTGCCAGCAGCTTAGGGTATCAGGGCGGGTTCGCCTACGAGCAGTACTTC. Translating it yields CASSLGYQGGFAYEQYF.

The chain has TRBV19 and TRBJ2-5; no definite D call. The CDR3 is 14 residues long. V dropped 2 bases and J dropped 1 base, with 8 bases sitting between them. CDR1 LNHDA and CDR2 SQIVND come from the germline V gene (reference sequence). The DNA of the CDR3 is TGTGCCAGTAGTATAAATGGCGCCCAAGAGACCCAGTACTTC. Protein product: CASSINGAQETQYF.

This clone showed up just once. For the CDR3, the DNA is TGTGCCAGCAGCTTAGTTGACAGGGGGAGGACTGAAGCTTTCTTT. This translates into CASSLVDRGRTEAFF. The chain recombines TRBV7-9 with TRBJ1-1; TRBD1 matches 9 bases. Per the germline V gene, CDR1 is SEHNR and CDR2 is FQNEAQ (reference sequence). After removal of 1 base from V and 5 bases from J, the junction contained 5 bases not matched to a gene. This CDR3 region has 15 residues. The full variable domain, with the rest looked up from reference TRBV7-9 and TRBJ1-1, is DTGVSQNPRHKITKRGQNVTFRCDPISEHNRLYWYRQTLGQGPEFLTYFQNEAQLEKSRLLSDRFSAERPKGSFSTLEIQRTEQGDSAMYLCASSLVDRGRTEAFFGQGTRLTVV.

The V call is TRBV7-2, the J call TRBJ1-2; D is possibly TRBD1 (5 bases). CDR3 size: 13 residues. Germline-derived CDR1 and CDR2 are SGHTA and FQGNSA. V was shortened by 1 base and J by 9 bases, with 12 bases between the two germline ends. The CDR3 region is CASSLVERGSYTF. CDR3 DNA: TGTGCCAGCAGCTTAGTAGAGAGGGGAAGCTACACCTTC.

The chain employs TRBV6-6 and TRBJ1-6, with D possibly TRBD1 on 6 matching bases. The CDR3 length is 15 residues. V was clipped by 5 bases and J by 10 bases, with 18 bases between them. The germline V gene has CDR1 MNHNY and CDR2 SVGAGI (reference sequence). This CDR3 reads CASSINRAGGSPLHF. The CDR3 region has the DNA TGTGCCAGCAGTATCAACAGGGCCGGGGGATCACCCCTCCACTTT.

This sequence joins TRBV11-3 and TRBJ1-3; D gene uncertain. The germline gives CDR1 SGHNT, CDR2 YENEEA. CDR3 length: 15 residues. V was clipped by 1 base and J by 0 bases, with 7 bases between them. CDR3 bases: TGTGCCAGCAGCTTAGTGGGGAGCTCTGGAAACACCATATATTTT. Its translation: CASSLVGSSGNTIYF. Full variable domain (missing parts from reference TRBV11-3 and TRBJ1-3): EAGVVQSPRYKIIEKKQPVAFWCNPISGHNTLYWYLQNLGQGPELLIRYENEEAVDDSQLPKDRFSAERLKGVDSTLKIQPAELGDSAVYLCASSLVGSSGNTIYFGEGSWLTVV.

Only one count was recorded for this clone. The chain uses TRBV6-1 and TRBJ2-6, with a weak D call TRBD2 (6 bases). From germline, CDR1 is MNHNS and CDR2 SASEGT. Trimming pared 1 base from V and 2 bases from J, leaving 9 bases between. The CDR3 sequence is 16 residues long. The CDR3 spells CASSEGGEAGANVLTF. The DNA for the CDR3 is TGTGCCAGCAGTGAAGGGGGGGAAGCTGGGGCCAACGTCCTGACTTTC.

The chain employs TRBV7-9 and TRBJ1-1, with a possible D match to TRBD1 (5 bases). V shed 3 bases and J shed 11 bases, with 13 bases lying between them. The germline V gene has CDR1 SEHNR and CDR2 FQNEAQ (reference sequence). The CDR3 extends over 12 amino acids. The CDR3 sequence: CASSLEGKVAFF. The DNA for the CDR3 is TGTGCCAGCAGCTTGGAGGGGAAGGTGGCTTTCTTT.

This chain uses TRBV5-4 with TRBJ2-7, with a weak D call TRBD2 (6 bases). The CDR3 sequence is 15 residues long. Germline loops: CDR1 SGHNT, CDR2 YYREEE (reference sequence). Trimming left V 0 bases short and J 4 bases short, with 14 bases between. The CDR3 loop reads CASSLGGEAVYEQYF. The CDR3 DNA reads TGTGCCAGCAGCTTGGGGGGGGAGGCGGTTTACGAGCAGTACTTC.

This clone was detected once. The V call is TRBV7-3, the J call TRBJ2-6; D is ambiguous. CDR3 size: 15 residues. Germline V CDR1 and CDR2: SGHTA, FQGTGA. The V and J ends lost 4 bases and 4 bases respectively, with 11 bases between them. The CDR3 loop reads CASSSNKLGANVLTF. The DNA for the CDR3 is TGTGCCAGCAGCTCGAACAAGTTAGGGGCCAACGTCCTGACTTTC.

This chain joins TRBV5-1 and TRBJ2-6; D gene ambiguous. CDR3 size: 17 residues. Germline loops: CDR1 SGHRS, CDR2 YFSETQ. With 0 bases removed from V and 0 bases from J, the gap between germline ends came to 10 bases. The CDR3 region is CASSLVSGSSGANVLTF. The CDR3 coding sequence is TGCGCCAGCAGCTTGGTTTCAGGTAGCTCTGGGGCCAACGTCCTGACTTTC.

In its sample, this clone was seen a few times. The chain joins TRBV18 to TRBJ1-6; 9 bases line up with TRBD1. Germline CDR1 reads KGHSH; CDR2 reads LQKENI. The CDR3 extends over 15 amino acids. The V segment lost 3 bases and the J segment 10 bases; nucleotides outside the gene matches: 7. In nucleotides, the CDR3 is TGTGCCAGCTCACCCGTCGGACAGGGGCAATCACCCCTCCACTTT. It specifies CASSPVGQGQSPLHF.

V is TRBV7-3 and J is TRBJ2-1; D is perhaps TRBD2 (5 bases). Trimming removed 4 bases at V and 1 base at J, with 8 bases between. The CDR3 has 14 residues. The germline V gene encodes CDR1 SGHTA and CDR2 FQGTGA. This CDR3 reads CASSSDSSYNEQFF. In DNA, the CDR3 is TGTGCCAGCAGCTCGGACTCATCCTACAATGAGCAGTTCTTC. The variable domain in full, with the rest retrieved from reference TRBV7-3 and TRBJ2-1, is GAGVSQTPSNKVTEKGKYVELRCDPISGHTALYWYRQSLGQGPEFLIYFQGTGAADDSGLPNDRFFAVRPEGSVSTLKIQRTERGDSAVYLCASSSDSSYNEQFFGPGTRLTVL.